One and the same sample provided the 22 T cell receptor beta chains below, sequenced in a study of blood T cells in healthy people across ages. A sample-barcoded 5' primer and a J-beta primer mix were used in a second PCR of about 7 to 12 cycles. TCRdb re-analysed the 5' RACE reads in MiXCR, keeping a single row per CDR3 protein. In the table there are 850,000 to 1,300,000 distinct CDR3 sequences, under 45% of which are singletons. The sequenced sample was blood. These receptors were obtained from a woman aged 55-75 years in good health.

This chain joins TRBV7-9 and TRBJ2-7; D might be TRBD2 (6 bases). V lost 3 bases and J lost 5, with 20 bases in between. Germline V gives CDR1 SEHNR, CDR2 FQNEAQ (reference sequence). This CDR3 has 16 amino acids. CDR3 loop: CASSFMTGAASDEQYF. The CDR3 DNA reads TGTGCCAGCAGCTTCATGACGGGAGCGGCATCGGACGAGCAGTACTTC.

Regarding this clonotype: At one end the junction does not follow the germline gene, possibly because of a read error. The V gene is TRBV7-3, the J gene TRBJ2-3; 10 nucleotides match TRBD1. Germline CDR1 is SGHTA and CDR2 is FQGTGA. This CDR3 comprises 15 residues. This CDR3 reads CAGSRDRGRLDTQYF. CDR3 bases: TGTGCCGGCAGCCGAGACAGGGGGCGCTTGGATACGCAGTATTTT.

The CDR3 DNA reads TGTGCCAGCAGCCCCAACGCTCTCCTGGTGGATGAGCAGTTCTTC. Translation gives CASSPNALLVDEQFF. The gene calls are TRBV11-3 and TRBJ2-1; D remains unclear. This CDR3 is 15 amino acids long. The V gene lost 5 bases and the J gene lost 8 bases, with 19 bases spanning the gap. In germline, CDR1 is SGHNT, CDR2 YENEEA.

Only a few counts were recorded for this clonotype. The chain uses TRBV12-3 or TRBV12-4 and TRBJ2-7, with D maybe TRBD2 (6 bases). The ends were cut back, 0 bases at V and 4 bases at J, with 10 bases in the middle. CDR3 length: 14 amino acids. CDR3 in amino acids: CASSLAGGFYEQYF. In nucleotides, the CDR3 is TGTGCCAGCAGTTTAGCGGGAGGATTTTACGAGCAGTACTTC.

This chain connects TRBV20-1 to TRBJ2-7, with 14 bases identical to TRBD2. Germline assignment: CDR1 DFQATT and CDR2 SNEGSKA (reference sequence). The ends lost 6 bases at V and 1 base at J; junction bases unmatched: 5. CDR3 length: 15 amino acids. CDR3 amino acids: CSARGTSGRSYEQYF. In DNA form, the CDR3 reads TGCAGTGCACGCGGGACTAGCGGGAGATCCTACGAGCAGTACTTC.

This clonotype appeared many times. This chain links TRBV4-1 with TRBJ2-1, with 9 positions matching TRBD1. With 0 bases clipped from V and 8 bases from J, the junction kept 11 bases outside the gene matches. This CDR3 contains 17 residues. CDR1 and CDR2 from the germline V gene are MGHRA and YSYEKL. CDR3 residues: CASSQDSPGQGRDEQFF. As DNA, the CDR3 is TGCGCCAGCAGCCAAGATTCACCGGGACAGGGAAGGGATGAGCAGTTCTTC.

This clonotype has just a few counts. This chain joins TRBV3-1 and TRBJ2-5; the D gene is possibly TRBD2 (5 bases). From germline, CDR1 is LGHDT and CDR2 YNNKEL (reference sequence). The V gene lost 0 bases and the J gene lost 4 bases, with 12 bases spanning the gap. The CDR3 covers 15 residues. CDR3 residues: CASSQDMRVLETQYF. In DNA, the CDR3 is TGTGCCAGCAGCCAAGATATGCGGGTACTAGAGACCCAGTACTTC.

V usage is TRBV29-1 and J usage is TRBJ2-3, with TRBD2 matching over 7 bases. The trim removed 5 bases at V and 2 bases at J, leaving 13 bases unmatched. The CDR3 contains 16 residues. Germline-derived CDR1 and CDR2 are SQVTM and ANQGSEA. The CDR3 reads CSVMVAGPSFTDTQYF. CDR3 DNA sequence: TGCAGCGTTATGGTAGCGGGCCCCTCCTTCACAGATACGCAGTATTTT.

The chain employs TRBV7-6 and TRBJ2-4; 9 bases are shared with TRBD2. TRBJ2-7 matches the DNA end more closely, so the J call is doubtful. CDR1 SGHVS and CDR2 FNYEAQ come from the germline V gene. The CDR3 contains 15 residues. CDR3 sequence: CASSLAGAGGVEQYF. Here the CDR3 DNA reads TGTGCCAGCAGCTTAGCAGGTGCGGGAGGGGTCGAGCAGTACTTC.

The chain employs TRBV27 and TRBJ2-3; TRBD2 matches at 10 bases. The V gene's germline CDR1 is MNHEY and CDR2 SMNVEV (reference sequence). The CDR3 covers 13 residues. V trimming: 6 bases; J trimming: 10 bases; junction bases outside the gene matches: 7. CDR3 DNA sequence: TGTGCCAGCAGAGAGACTAGCGGGTGGTCGCAGTATTTT. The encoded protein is CASRETSGWSQYF.

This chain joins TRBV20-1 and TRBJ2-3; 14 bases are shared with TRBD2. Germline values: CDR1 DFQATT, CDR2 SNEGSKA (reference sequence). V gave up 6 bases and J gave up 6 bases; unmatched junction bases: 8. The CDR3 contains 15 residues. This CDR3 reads CSATRLAGGPDTQYF. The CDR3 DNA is TGCAGTGCCACCAGACTAGCGGGAGGGCCGGATACGCAGTATTTT.

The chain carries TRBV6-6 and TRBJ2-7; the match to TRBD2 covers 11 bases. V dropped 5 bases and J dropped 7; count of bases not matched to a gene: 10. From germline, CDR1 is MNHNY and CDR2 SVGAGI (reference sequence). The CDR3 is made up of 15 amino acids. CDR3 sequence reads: CASSPLSGTSGEQYF. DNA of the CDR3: TGTGCCAGCAGTCCATTGAGTGGGACTAGCGGTGAGCAGTACTTC.

The CDR3 loop reads CASSPLGVREGNTGELFF. The CDR3 DNA sequence: TGTGCCAGCAGCCCCCTTGGTGTGCGGGAGGGGAACACCGGGGAGCTGTTTTTT. V usage is TRBV11-2 and J usage is TRBJ2-2, with TRBD2 identical over 9 bases. With 5 bases clipped from V and 1 base from J, the junction kept 11 bases outside the gene matches. Germline V gene sequence: CDR1 SGHAT, CDR2 FQNNGV. CDR3 length equals 18 residues. The full variable domain, with the rest looked up from reference TRBV11-2 and TRBJ2-2, is EAGVAQSPRYKIIEKRQSVAFWCNPISGHATLYWYQQILGQGPKLLIQFQNNGVVDDSQLPKDRFSAERLKGVDSTLKIQPAKLEDSAVYLCASSPLGVREGNTGELFFGEGSRLTVL.

The CDR3 DNA reads TGCAGTGCCCACCCAGGGGGCGTAAACTATGGCTACACCTTC. Translation: CSAHPGGVNYGYTF. The chain carries TRBV20-1 and TRBJ1-2, with 8 bases fitting TRBD1. The CDR3 covers 14 residues. V lost 6 bases to trimming and J lost 2 bases; unmatched junction nucleotides: 8. Germline V gives CDR1 DFQATT, CDR2 SNEGSKA (reference sequence).

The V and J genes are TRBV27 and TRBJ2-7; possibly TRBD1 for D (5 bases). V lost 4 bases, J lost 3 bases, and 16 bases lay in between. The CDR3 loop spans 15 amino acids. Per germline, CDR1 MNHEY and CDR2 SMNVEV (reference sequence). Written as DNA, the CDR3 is TGTGCCAGCAGTTCGCCACCAAAGGGGAACTACGAGCAGTACTTC. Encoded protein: CASSSPPKGNYEQYF.

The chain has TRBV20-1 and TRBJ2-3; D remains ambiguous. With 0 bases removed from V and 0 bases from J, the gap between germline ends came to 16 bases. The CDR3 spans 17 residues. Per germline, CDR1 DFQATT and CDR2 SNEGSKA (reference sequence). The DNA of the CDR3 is TGCAGTGCTAGAGAAATGGACCGACGTATTAGCACAGATACGCAGTATTTT. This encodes CSAREMDRRISTDTQYF.

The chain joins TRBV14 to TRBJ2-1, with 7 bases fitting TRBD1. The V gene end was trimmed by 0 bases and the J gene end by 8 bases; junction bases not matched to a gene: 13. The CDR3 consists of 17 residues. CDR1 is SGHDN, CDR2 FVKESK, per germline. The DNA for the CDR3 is TGTGCCAGCAGCCAAGAGGAAGAGGGGGCACTATTTGATGAGCAGTTCTTC. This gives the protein CASSQEEEGALFDEQFF.

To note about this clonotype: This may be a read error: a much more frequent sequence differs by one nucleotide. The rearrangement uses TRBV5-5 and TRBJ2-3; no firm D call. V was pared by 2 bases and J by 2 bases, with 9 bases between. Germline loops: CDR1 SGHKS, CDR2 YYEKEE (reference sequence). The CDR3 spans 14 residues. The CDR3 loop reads CASSFHADTDTQYF. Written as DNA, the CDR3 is TGTGCCAGCAGCTTCCATGCAGACACAGATACGCAGTATTTT.

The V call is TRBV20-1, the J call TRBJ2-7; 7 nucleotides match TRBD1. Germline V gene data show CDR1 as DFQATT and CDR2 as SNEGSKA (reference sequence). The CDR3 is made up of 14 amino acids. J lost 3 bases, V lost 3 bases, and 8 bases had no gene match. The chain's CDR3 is CSARPQGQIYEQYF. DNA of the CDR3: TGCAGTGCTAGGCCCCAGGGACAGATCTACGAGCAGTACTTC.

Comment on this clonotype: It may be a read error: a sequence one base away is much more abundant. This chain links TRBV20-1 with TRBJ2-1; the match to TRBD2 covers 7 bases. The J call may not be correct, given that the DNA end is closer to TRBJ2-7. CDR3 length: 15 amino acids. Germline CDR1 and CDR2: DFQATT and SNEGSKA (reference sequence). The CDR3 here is CSARGPSSGYNEQYF. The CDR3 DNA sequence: TGCAGTGCTAGAGGACCCTCTAGCGGCTACAATGAGCAGTACTTC.

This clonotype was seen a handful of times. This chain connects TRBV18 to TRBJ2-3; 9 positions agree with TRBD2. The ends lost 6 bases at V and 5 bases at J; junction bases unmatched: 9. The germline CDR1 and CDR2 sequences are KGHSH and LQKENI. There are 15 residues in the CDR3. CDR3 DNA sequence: TGTGCCAGCTCGAGTAGCGGGAGCGTTCAAGATACGCAGTATTTT. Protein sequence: CASSSSGSVQDTQYF.

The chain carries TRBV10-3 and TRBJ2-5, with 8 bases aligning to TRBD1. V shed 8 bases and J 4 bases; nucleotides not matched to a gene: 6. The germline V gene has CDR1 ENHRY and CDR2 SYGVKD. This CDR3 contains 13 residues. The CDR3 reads CAIGPGGSETQYF. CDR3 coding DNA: TGTGCCATCGGTCCAGGGGGCTCAGAGACCCAGTACTTC.